This TCR beta chain is from a study of T cell responses to AZD1222 COVID-19 vaccine. Profiled with immunoSEQ multiplex PCR; TCRdb holds only in-frame clones, not every one. The top ten hold roughly 5% of the sample, which has under 150,000 clones, 92% seen once. The CDR3 loop spans 16 amino acids. CDR1 and CDR2 (germline): MNHNS, SASEGT. Trimming cost V 4 bases and J 2 bases, with 18 bases left between them. The material was peripheral blood, obtained on day 0 of AZD1222 vaccination. The rearrangement links TRBV6-1 to TRBJ2-7; TRBD1 or TRBD2 may be the D gene (5 bases each). The source of this sequence is an adult in good health. CDR3 DNA: TGTGCCAGCAGTGCAAGAACGGGACCGTACCCCTACGAGCAGTACTTC. Its translation is CASSARTGPYPYEQYF.